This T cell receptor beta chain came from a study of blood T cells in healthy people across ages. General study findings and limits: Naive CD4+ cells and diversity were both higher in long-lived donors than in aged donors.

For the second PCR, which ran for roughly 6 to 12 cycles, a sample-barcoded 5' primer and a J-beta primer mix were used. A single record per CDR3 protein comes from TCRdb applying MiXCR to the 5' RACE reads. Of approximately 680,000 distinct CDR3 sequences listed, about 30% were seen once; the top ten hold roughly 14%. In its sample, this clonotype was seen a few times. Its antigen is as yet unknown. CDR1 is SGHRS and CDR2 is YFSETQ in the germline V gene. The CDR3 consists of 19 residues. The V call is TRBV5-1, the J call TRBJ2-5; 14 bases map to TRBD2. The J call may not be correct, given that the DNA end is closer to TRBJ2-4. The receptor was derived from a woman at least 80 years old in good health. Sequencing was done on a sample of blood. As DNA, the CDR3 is TGCGCCAGCAGCTCCGGGACTAGCGGGGGACGGGTAGCCAAAAACATTCAGTACTTC. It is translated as CASSSGTSGGRVAKNIQYF.